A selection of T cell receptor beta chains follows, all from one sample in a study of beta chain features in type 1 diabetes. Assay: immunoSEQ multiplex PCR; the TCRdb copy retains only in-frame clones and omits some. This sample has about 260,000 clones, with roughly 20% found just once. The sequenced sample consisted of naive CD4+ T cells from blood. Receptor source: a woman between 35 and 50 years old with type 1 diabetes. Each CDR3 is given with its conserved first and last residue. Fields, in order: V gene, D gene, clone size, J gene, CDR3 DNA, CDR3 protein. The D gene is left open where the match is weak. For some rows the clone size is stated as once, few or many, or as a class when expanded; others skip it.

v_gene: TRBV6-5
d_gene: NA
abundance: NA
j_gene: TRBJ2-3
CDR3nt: TGTGCCAGCAGTAGGACATCGACGGATACGCAGTATTTT
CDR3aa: CASSRTSTDTQYF

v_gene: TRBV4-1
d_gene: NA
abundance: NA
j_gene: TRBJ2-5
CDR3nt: TGCGCCAGCAGCCAAGTGGGGGCTCGAGAGACCCAGTACTTC
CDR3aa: CASSQVGARETQYF

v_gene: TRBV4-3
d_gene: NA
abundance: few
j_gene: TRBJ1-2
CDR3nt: TGCGCCAGCAGCCAAAAATCATTGACAGGCGAGGCTGGCTACACCTTC
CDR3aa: CASSQKSLTGEAGYTF

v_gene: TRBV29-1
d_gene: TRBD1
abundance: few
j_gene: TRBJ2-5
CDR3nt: TGCAGCGTTGATCAGGGGGACCAAGAGACCCAGTACTTC
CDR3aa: CSVDQGDQETQYF

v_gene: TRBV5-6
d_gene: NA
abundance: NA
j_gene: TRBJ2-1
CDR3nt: TGTGCCAGCAGCTTTTGGCTGAACAATGAGCAGTTCTTC
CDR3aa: CASSFWLNNEQFF

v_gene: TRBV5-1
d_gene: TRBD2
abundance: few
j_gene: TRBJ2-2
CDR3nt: TGCGCCAGCAGCTTTCTAGCGGGAGCGCGGACCGGGGAGCTGTTTTTT
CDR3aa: CASSFLAGARTGELFF

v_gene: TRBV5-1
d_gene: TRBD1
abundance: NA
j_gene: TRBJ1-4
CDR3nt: TGCGCCAGCAGGTGGCAGGGACAGTTTGATGAAAAACTGTTTTTT
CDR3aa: CASRWQGQFDEKLFF

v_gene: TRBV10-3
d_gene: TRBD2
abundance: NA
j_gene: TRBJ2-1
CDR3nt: TGTGCCATCAGTGACGCGGGAGCGGGCAATGAGCAGTTCTTC
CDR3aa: CAISDAGAGNEQFF

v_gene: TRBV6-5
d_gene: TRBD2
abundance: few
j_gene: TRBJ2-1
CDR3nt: TGTGCCAGCAGTTATTCGGGTAGCGGGACTGGGCAGTTCTTC
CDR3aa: CASSYSGSGTGQFF

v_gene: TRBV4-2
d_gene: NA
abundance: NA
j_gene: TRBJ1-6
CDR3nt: TGTGCCAGCAGCCTTACAAGGAGCTCCTATAATTCACCCCTCCACTTT
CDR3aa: CASSLTRSSYNSPLHF

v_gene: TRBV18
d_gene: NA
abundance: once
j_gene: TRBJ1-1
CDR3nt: TGTGCCAGCTCACCGGGAACAGGGATTGGTGAAGCTTTCTTT
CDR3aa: CASSPGTGIGEAFF

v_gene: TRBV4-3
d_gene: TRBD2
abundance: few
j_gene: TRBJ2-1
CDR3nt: TGCGCCAGCAGCCAAGATTGGGGACTAGCGGGATACAATGAGCAGTTCTTC
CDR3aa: CASSQDWGLAGYNEQFF

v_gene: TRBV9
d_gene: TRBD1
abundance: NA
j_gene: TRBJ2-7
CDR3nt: TGTGCCAGCAGCGCCGGGACAGGGTTTTACGAGCAGTACTTC
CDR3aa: CASSAGTGFYEQYF

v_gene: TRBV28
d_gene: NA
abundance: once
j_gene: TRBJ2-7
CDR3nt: TGTGCCAGCAGGACCCCCCGGGCCTACGAGCAGTACTTC
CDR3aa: CASRTPRAYEQYF

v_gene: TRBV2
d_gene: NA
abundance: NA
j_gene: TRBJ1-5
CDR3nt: TGTGCCAGCGGCAGGGGCCGGCGGCAGCCCCAGCATTTT
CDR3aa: CASGRGRRQPQHF

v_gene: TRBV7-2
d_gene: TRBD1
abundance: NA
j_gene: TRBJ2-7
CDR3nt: TGTGCCAGCAGCTTAGCGACAGGGGGCGCTCCCTACGAGCAGTACTTC
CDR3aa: CASSLATGGAPYEQYF

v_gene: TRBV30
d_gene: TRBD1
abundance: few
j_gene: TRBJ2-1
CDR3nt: TGTGCCTGTCCCGGGACAGGGACCCATGAGCAGTTCTTC
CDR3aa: CACPGTGTHEQFF

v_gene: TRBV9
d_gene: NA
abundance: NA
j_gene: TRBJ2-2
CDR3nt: TGTGCCAGCAACTCCTGGGGGGGGCAGAACACCGGGGAGCTGTTTTTT
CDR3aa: CASNSWGGQNTGELFF

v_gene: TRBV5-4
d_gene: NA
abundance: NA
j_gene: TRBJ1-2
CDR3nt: TGTGCCAGCAGCGGTAACAGGGATGGCTACACCTTC
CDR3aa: CASSGNRDGYTF

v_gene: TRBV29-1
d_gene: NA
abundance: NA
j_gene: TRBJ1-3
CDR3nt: TGCAGCGTTGCAGAAGGCAGGACTGGAAACACCATATATTTT
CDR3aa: CSVAEGRTGNTIYF

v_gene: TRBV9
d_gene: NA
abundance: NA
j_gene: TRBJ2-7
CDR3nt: TGTGCCAGCTCAGTGGGGGGTCGTTCCCATTACGAGCAGTACTTC
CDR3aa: CASSVGGRSHYEQYF

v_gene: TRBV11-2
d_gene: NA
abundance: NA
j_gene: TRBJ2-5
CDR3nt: TGTGCCAGCAGCCTACAAGAGACCCAGTACTTC
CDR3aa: CASSLQETQYF

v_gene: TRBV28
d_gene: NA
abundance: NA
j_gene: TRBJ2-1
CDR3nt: TGTGCCAGCAGTCCGATCCAGTACAATGAGCAGTTCTTC
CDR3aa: CASSPIQYNEQFF

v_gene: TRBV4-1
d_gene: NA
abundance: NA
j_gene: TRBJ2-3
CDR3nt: TGCGCCAGCAGCCAAGGGGGAGGAGCAGATACGCAGTATTTT
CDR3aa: CASSQGGGADTQYF

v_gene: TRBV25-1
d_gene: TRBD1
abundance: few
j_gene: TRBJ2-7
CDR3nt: TGTGCCAGCAACACAGGGGTCGACGACGAGCAGTACTTC
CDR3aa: CASNTGVDDEQYF

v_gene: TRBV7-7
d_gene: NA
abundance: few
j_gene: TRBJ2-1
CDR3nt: TGTGCCAGCAGCCCTCGACTGGCCTTGAATGAGCAGTTCTTC
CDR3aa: CASSPRLALNEQFF

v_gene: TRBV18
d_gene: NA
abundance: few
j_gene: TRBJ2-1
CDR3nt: TGTGCCAGCTCACCACCCGGCGGAAGCTCCTACAATGAGCAGTTCTTC
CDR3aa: CASSPPGGSSYNEQFF

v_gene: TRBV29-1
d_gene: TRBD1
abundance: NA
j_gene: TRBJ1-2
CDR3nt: TGCAGCGTTGAACACGGGGGCAGGGGGCGCAAGGGTGATGGCTACACCTTC
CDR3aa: CSVEHGGRGRKGDGYTF

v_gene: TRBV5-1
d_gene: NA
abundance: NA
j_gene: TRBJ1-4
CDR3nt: TGCGCCAGCAGCTTGGGGGCAGGGGACGAAAAACTGTTTTTT
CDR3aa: CASSLGAGDEKLFF

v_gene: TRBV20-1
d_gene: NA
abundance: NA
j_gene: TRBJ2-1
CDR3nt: TGCAGTGCCCCTAAGGCGGGAGAGCAGTTCTTC
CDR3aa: CSAPKAGEQFF

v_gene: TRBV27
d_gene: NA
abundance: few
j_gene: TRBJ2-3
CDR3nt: TGTGCCAGCAGTTTAGCTAGCAGACCTAGCACAGATACGCAGTATTTT
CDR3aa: CASSLASRPSTDTQYF

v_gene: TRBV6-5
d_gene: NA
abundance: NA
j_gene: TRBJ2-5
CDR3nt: TGTGCGACCCGGCAGGGCGCTCAAGAGACCCAGTACTTC
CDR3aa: CATRQGAQETQYF

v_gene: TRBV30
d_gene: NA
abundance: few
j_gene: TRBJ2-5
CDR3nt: TGTGCCTTGATTAGTGGATCAGGGGCCCAGTACTTC
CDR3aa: CALISGSGAQYF

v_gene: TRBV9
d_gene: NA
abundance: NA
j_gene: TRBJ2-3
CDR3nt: TGTGCCAGCAGCTACTCAGGGACAGATACGCAGTATTTT
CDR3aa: CASSYSGTDTQYF

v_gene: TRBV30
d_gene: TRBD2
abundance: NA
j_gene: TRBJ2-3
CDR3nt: TGTGCCTGGAGTGTACTAGCGGGTGTGACAGATACGCAGTATTTT
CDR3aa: CAWSVLAGVTDTQYF

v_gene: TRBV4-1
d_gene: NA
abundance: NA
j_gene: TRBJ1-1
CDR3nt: TGCGCCAGCAGCCAAGATCTCGGACTGATGAACACTGAAGCTTTCTTT
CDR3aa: CASSQDLGLMNTEAFF

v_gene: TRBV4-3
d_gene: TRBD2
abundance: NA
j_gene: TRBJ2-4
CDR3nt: TGCGCCAGCAGCCCGGGTACTAGCGAATTTCAGTACTTC
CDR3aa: CASSPGTSEFQYF

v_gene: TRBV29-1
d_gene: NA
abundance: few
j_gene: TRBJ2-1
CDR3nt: TGCAGCGTTACAACCCTGACAGGAATCACCCTAAGGTTCTTC
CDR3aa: CSVTTLTGITLRFF

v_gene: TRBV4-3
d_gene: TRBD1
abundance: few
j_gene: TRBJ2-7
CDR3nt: TGCGCCAGCAGCTCAAGTGAGACAGGGGGCAAGAAGCAGTACTTC
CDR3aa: CASSSSETGGKKQYF

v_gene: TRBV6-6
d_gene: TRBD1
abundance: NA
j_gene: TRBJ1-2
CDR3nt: TGTGCCTCGACAGGGAACTATGGCTACACCTTC
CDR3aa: CASTGNYGYTF

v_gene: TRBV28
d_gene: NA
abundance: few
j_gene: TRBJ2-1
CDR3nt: TGTGCCAGCAGTCGGCCCGGGAGTAGCTCCTACAATGAGCAGTTCTTC
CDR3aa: CASSRPGSSSYNEQFF

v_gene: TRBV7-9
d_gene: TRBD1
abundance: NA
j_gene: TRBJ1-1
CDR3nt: TGTGCCAGCAACCTCGGGGACAGGGAGACTGAAGCTTTCTTT
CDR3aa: CASNLGDRETEAFF

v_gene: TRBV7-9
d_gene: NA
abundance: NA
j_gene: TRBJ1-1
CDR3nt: TGTGCCAGCAGCCCCTCTGCCTTAGTTGAAGCTTTCTTT
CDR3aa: CASSPSALVEAFF

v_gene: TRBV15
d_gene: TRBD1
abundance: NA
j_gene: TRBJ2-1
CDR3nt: TGTGCCACCAGCATTAACAGGGGCTCCTACAATGAGCAGTTCTTC
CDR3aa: CATSINRGSYNEQFF

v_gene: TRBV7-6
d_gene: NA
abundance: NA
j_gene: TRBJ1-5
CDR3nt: TGTGCCAGCAGCTTGGGGCAGGGGCCTCCGCCCCAGCATTTT
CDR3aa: CASSLGQGPPPQHF

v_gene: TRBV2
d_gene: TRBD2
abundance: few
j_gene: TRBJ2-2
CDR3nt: TGTGCCAGCAGGGGGGAACTAGCGGGAACCGGGGAGCTGTTTTTT
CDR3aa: CASRGELAGTGELFF

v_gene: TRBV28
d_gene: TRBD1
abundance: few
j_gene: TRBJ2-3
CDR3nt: TGTGCCAGCAGCCCCGGGACAGGGCCAACAGATACGCAGTATTTT
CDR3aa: CASSPGTGPTDTQYF

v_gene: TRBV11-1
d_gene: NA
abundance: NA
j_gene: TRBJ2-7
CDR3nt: TGTGCCAGCAGTCAGTCGCGGTACGAGCAGTACTTC
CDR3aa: CASSQSRYEQYF

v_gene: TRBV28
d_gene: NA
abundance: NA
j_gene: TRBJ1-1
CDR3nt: TGTGCCAGCAGTTTATCATCGTCGTGGGACGGGAGGGCTTTCTTT
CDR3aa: CASSLSSSWDGRAFF

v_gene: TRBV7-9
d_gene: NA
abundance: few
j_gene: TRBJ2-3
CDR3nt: TGTGCCAGCAGCGGGGAGATCACAGATACGCAGTATTTT
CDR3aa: CASSGEITDTQYF

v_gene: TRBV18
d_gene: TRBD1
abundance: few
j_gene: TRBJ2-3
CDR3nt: TGTGCCAGCTCACTGGGACAGACTACCAATACGCAGTATTTT
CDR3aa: CASSLGQTTNTQYF

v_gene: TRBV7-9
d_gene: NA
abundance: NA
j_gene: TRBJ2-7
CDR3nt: TGTGCCAGCAGCTTACTGGAGGTATCCTACGAGCAGTACTTC
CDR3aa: CASSLLEVSYEQYF

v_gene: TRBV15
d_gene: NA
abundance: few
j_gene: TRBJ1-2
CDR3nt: TGTGCCACCAGCAAAGACCTTTATGGCTACACCTTC
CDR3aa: CATSKDLYGYTF